The present TCR beta chain was sequenced within a study of blood T cell repertoires in COVID-19. V shed 3 bases and J shed 7 bases, with 19 bases lying between them. The CDR3 contains 16 residues. The germline V gene has CDR1 MDHEN and CDR2 SYDVKM. Data came from immunoSEQ multiplex PCR; TCRdb stores just in-frame clones and leaves some out. This table has approximately 210,000 clones, over 80% appearing once. This sequence joins TRBV28 and TRBJ1-5; D is possibly TRBD1 (6 bases). This receptor was obtained from a human donor in a cohort sampled during active COVID-19. Input material: peripheral blood. The CDR3 loop is CASSFISRGIGQPQHF. The CDR3 nucleotides read TGTGCCAGCAGTTTTATAAGTAGGGGGATTGGCCAGCCCCAGCATTTT.